These 30 T cell receptor beta chains were sequenced from one sample in a study of a mutant IDH1 vaccine in newly diagnosed glioma. TCRdb's table, derived via immunoSEQ multiplex PCR, lists solely in-frame clones and lacks some. The sample yields tens of thousands of clones, about 61% seen once. Indicated time point: week 47, end of study. The content of each vaccine dose was 300 ug of mutant IDH1 20-mer peptide, and topical imiquimod accompanied it. Their target antigens are unknown. The sequencing here drew on peripheral blood mononuclear cells (PBMCs), taken from a glioma patient whose treatment included an IDH1 peptide vaccine. These receptors were obtained from a man in his forties with glioma. Some clones in this sample may be carry-over from other donors' samples.

The chain employs TRBV29-1 and TRBJ2-5, with D unclear. The CDR3 has 12 residues. Germline CDR1 reads SQVTM; CDR2 reads ANQGSEA. V gave up 4 bases and J gave up 2 bases, with 8 bases separating them. The CDR3 protein is CSVVLVQETQYF. In DNA, the CDR3 is TGCAGCGTTGTTCTAGTGCAAGAGACCCAGTACTTC.

The V and J genes are TRBV7-9 and TRBJ2-7, with D perhaps assigned TRBD1 or TRBD2 (5 bases each). The germline V gene has CDR1 SEHNR and CDR2 FQNEAQ (reference sequence). This CDR3 is 13 amino acids long. Trimming removed 2 bases at V and 6 bases at J, with 11 bases between. DNA for the CDR3: TGTGCCAGCAGCTTACCCGGGACCTCCGAGCAGTACTTC. This sequence encodes CASSLPGTSEQYF.

This clone was seen more than once but under ten times. The chain combines TRBV6-6 with TRBJ1-1; a weak D match, TRBD1 (6 bases). CDR1 is MNHNY and CDR2 is SVGAGI in the germline V gene (reference sequence). Trimming stripped 6 bases from V and 4 bases from J, with 18 bases between. The CDR3 consists of 15 residues. In nucleotides, the CDR3 is TGTGCCAGCAGCCCTAGGACAGCGACTCTCACTGAAGCTTTCTTT. It yields the protein CASSPRTATLTEAFF.

This chain uses TRBV14 with TRBJ1-6; weak D call: TRBD1 (5 bases). This CDR3 comprises 14 residues. Trimming removed 2 bases from V and 9 bases from J, with 11 bases in between. Germline V gene lookup returns CDR1 SGHDN and CDR2 FVKESK. Here the CDR3 reads CASSQQGAGSPLHF. The CDR3 DNA is TGTGCCAGCAGCCAACAGGGAGCTGGTTCACCCCTCCACTTT. Full variable domain (outside the CDR3, taken from reference TRBV14 and TRBJ1-6): EAGVTQFPSHSVIEKGQTVTLRCDPISGHDNLYWYRRVMGKEIKFLLHFVKESKQDESGMPNNRFLAERTGGTYSTLKVQPAELEDSGVYFCASSQQGAGSPLHFGNGTRLTVT.

The chain links TRBV29-1 to TRBJ2-5, with 9 bases that match TRBD2. V dropped 8 bases and J dropped 7; count of bases not matched to a gene: 8. Looked up from germline, CDR1 is SQVTM and CDR2 is ANQGSEA. The CDR3 runs 12 residues. The CDR3 sequence: CSSGGGAGTQYF. The CDR3 region has the DNA TGCAGCTCCGGCGGGGGGGCCGGGACCCAGTACTTC.

V gene TRBV5-1 combines with J gene TRBJ2-4, with D perhaps matching TRBD1 (5 bases). The CDR3 totals 15 residues. Germline assignment: CDR1 SGHRS and CDR2 YFSETQ. Trimming took off 0 bases at V and 3 bases at J, with 10 bases between the two ends. This CDR3 reads CASSLDGHSKNIQYF. The CDR3 coding sequence is TGCGCCAGCAGCTTGGATGGACACAGCAAAAACATTCAGTACTTC.

This chain connects TRBV19 to TRBJ1-1; TRBD1 matches 7 bases. The length of the CDR3 is 16 residues. Germline V CDR1 and CDR2: LNHDA, SQIVND (reference sequence). With V trimmed by 5 bases and J by 1 base, 10 bases remained unmatched. In DNA form, the CDR3 reads TGTGCCAGTAGTTCCTACCCTCAGGGGGGGAACACTGAAGCTTTCTTT. Its protein product is CASSSYPQGGNTEAFF.

The V and J genes are TRBV5-1 and TRBJ2-7; D is undetermined. Germline CDR1 reads SGHRS; CDR2 reads YFSETQ. Trimming stripped 3 bases from V and 0 bases from J, with 10 bases between. The CDR3 consists of 14 residues. CDR3 in amino acids: CASSSEETSYEQYF. The CDR3 DNA is TGCGCCAGCAGCTCCGAGGAGACCTCCTACGAGCAGTACTTC.

The chain has TRBV5-1 and TRBJ2-7; 7 bases agree with TRBD2. Germline trimming cut 3 bases from V and 0 bases from J; bases unmatched to any gene: 9. Germline V gene data show CDR1 as SGHRS and CDR2 as YFSETQ. CDR3 length: 16 residues. This chain's CDR3 is CASSWGEGRYSYEQYF. The CDR3 coding sequence is TGCGCCAGCAGCTGGGGGGAGGGTCGTTACTCCTACGAGCAGTACTTC.

The J gene is TRBJ2-7, the V gene TRBV7-9; D is undetermined. V was clipped by 1 base and J by 3 bases, with 7 bases between them. The CDR3 has 13 amino acids. The V gene's germline CDR1 is SEHNR and CDR2 FQNEAQ (reference sequence). CDR3 in amino acids: CASSLGEGYEQYF. CDR3 coding DNA: TGTGCCAGCAGCTTAGGGGAAGGCTACGAGCAGTACTTC. Full variable domain (missing parts from reference TRBV7-9 and TRBJ2-7): DTGVSQNPRHKITKRGQNVTFRCDPISEHNRLYWYRQTLGQGPEFLTYFQNEAQLEKSRLLSDRFSAERPKGSFSTLEIQRTEQGDSAMYLCASSLGEGYEQYFGPGTRLTVT.

The V gene is TRBV19, the J gene TRBJ2-3, with 9 bases matching TRBD2. Germline lookup yields CDR1 LNHDA and CDR2 SQIVND (reference sequence). The CDR3 is made up of 18 amino acids. Trimming cost V 7 bases and J 0 bases; bases outside gene matches: 14. The CDR3 here is CASTKRGLAQSSTDTQYF. The CDR3 DNA sequence: TGTGCCAGTACCAAACGGGGACTAGCACAATCTAGCACAGATACGCAGTATTTT.

The chain is built from TRBV6-6 and TRBJ1-6; D is unclear. This CDR3 has 14 amino acids. Trimming removed 6 bases from V and 4 bases from J, with 10 bases in between. The germline gives CDR1 MNHNY, CDR2 SVGAGI (reference sequence). The CDR3 sequence is CASRAAGYNSPLHF. The CDR3 DNA sequence: TGTGCCAGCAGGGCGGCAGGTTATAATTCACCCCTCCACTTT.

The V call is TRBV7-9, the J call TRBJ1-6, with a possible D match to TRBD1 (6 bases). This CDR3 is built from 15 residues. Per the germline V gene, CDR1 is SEHNR and CDR2 is FQNEAQ (reference sequence). Trimming shortened V by 5 bases and J by 1 base, and 9 bases separated the two germline ends. The CDR3 DNA reads TGTGCCAGCAGCCCAGGGGCTTCCTATAATTCACCCCTCCACTTT. It codes for CASSPGASYNSPLHF.

The chain uses TRBV6-5 and TRBJ2-5; a possible D gene is TRBD1 (6 bases). Trimming took 2 bases from V and 2 from J, leaving 12 bases between them. The CDR3 spans 15 residues. CDR1 is MNHEY, CDR2 SVGAGI, per germline. The CDR3 DNA reads as TGTGCCAGCAGTTACATCAGGGGCGCTCAAGAGACCCAGTACTTC. As protein: CASSYIRGAQETQYF.

The chain employs TRBV7-9 and TRBJ2-5; D call uncertain. This CDR3 spans 15 amino acids. Trimming removed 5 bases from V and 1 base from J, with 14 bases in between. Germline assignment: CDR1 SEHNR and CDR2 FQNEAQ (reference sequence). CDR3 DNA sequence: TGTGCCAGCAGCCCGATGGCCCTGTCCCAAGAGACCCAGTACTTC. This gives the protein CASSPMALSQETQYF. The full variable domain, in which reference TRBV7-9 and TRBJ2-5 provide the parts outside the CDR3, is DTGVSQNPRHKITKRGQNVTFRCDPISEHNRLYWYRQTLGQGPEFLTYFQNEAQLEKSRLLSDRFSAERPKGSFSTLEIQRTEQGDSAMYLCASSPMALSQETQYFGPGTRLLVL.

On this clone: This sample includes further DNA sequences coding for the same CDR3. The chain uses TRBV5-1 and TRBJ1-5; D unresolved. The length of the CDR3 is 13 residues. Germline V gene sequence: CDR1 SGHRS, CDR2 YFSETQ. V shed 5 bases and J shed 0 bases, with 6 bases lying between them. The CDR3 DNA is TGCGCCAGCAGTCTAGATAGCAATCAGCCCCAGCATTTT. Translation gives CASSLDSNQPQHF.

The chain combines TRBV6-6 with TRBJ1-1, with D possibly matching TRBD1 (5 bases). The V and J ends lost 3 bases and 1 base respectively, with 6 bases between them. Germline CDR1 is MNHNY and CDR2 is SVGAGI (reference sequence). The CDR3 extends over 13 amino acids. The CDR3 DNA reads as TGTGCCAGCAGTTATGACAGGAACACTGAAGCTTTCTTT. Amino acid sequence: CASSYDRNTEAFF.

This chain uses TRBV5-1 with TRBJ1-6; D may be TRBD1 (6 bases). CDR1 and CDR2 from the germline V gene are SGHRS and YFSETQ. Trimming stripped 4 bases from V and 4 bases from J, with 15 bases between. This CDR3 region has 16 residues. Here the CDR3 DNA reads TGCGCCAGCAGCCTTAGACCGGACAGTTATAATTCACCCCTCCACTTT. This codes for CASSLRPDSYNSPLHF.

The V gene is TRBV23-1, the J gene TRBJ2-6; TRBD1 or TRBD2 may be the D gene (6 bases each). TRBV23-1 belongs to the ORF category, with a function that is uncertain. The length of the CDR3 is 16 residues. The V end was cut by 5 bases, the J end by 0 bases, with 11 bases between. DNA for the CDR3: TGCGCCAGCAGTTCTCCGGGGGCCTCTGGGGCCAACGTCCTGACTTTC. It yields the protein CASSSPGASGANVLTF.

This sequence joins TRBV6-6 and TRBJ1-2; D unresolved. CDR3 size: 14 residues. Germline lookup yields CDR1 MNHNY and CDR2 SVGAGI (reference sequence). Trimming left V 4 bases short and J 7 bases short, with 16 bases between. CDR3 amino acids: CASSFDAASAGYTF. In DNA, the CDR3 is TGTGCCAGCAGTTTCGACGCCGCCTCCGCTGGCTACACCTTC.

This clone was counted between two and nine times. The chain couples TRBV27 to TRBJ1-5; no firm D call. Germline CDR1 is MNHEY and CDR2 is SMNVEV (reference sequence). Trimming shortened V by 6 bases and J by 7 bases, and 10 bases separated the two germline ends. This CDR3 region has 12 residues. Here the CDR3 DNA reads TGTGCCAGCAGGGGGAGCAGCCAGCCCCAGCATTTT. Its protein is CASRGSSQPQHF.

This clone has only a few counts. This sequence joins TRBV11-2 and TRBJ2-2, with D possibly matching TRBD2 (6 bases). The CDR3 extends over 14 amino acids. The V gene's germline CDR1 is SGHAT and CDR2 FQNNGV. V was shortened by 5 bases and J by 5 bases, with 12 bases between the two germline ends. The CDR3 loop is CASSLGLETGELFF. DNA for the CDR3: TGTGCCAGCAGCCTGGGACTGGAAACCGGGGAGCTGTTTTTT.

The chain has TRBV5-1 and TRBJ2-2; no clear D gene. Germline V gene sequence: CDR1 SGHRS, CDR2 YFSETQ. The CDR3 consists of 14 residues. Trimming took off 0 bases at V and 3 bases at J, with 6 bases between the two ends. The CDR3 nucleotides read TGCGCCAGCAGCTTGGACATTCACACCGGGGAGCTGTTTTTT. Residues: CASSLDIHTGELFF.

The CDR3 region has the DNA TGTGCCAGCAGTCAACAGGGTTTCTATCAGCCCCAGCATTTT. Amino acids: CASSQQGFYQPQHF. The J gene is TRBJ1-5, the V gene TRBV2, with D perhaps matching TRBD1 (6 bases). Trimming cost V 5 bases and J 5 bases, with 13 bases left between them. Germline values: CDR1 SNHLY, CDR2 FYNNEI. This CDR3 has 14 residues.

This clone was detected a few times. The chain joins TRBV5-4 to TRBJ1-6; tentatively, D is TRBD1 (5 bases). This CDR3 has 16 amino acids. The V and J ends lost 1 base and 7 bases respectively, with 15 bases between them. The germline gives CDR1 SGHNT, CDR2 YYREEE (reference sequence). The CDR3 bases are TGTGCCAGCAGCTTGCGTCAGGGCAAGGGAAATTCACCCCTCCACTTT. This gives the protein CASSLRQGKGNSPLHF. The whole variable domain, filled in from reference TRBV5-4 and TRBJ1-6, reads ETGVTQSPTHLIKTRGQQVTLRCSSQSGHNTVSWYQQALGQGPQFIFQYYREEENGRGNFPPRFSGLQFPNYSSELNVNALELDDSALYLCASSLRQGKGNSPLHFGNGTRLTVT.

J is TRBJ1-1 and V is TRBV2, with 11 bases aligning to TRBD1. J lost 4 bases, V lost 6 bases, and 1 base had no gene match. Germline values: CDR1 SNHLY, CDR2 FYNNEI. The CDR3 runs 13 residues. The CDR3 DNA reads as TGTGCCAGCAGAGGGACAGGGGGCACTGAAGCTTTCTTT. This translates into CASRGTGGTEAFF.

This clone was seen only a few times. The genes are TRBV5-4 and TRBJ2-3; D is ambiguous. In germline, CDR1 is SGHNT, CDR2 YYREEE (reference sequence). This CDR3 region has 15 residues. The V gene lost 0 bases and the J gene lost 2 bases, with 10 bases spanning the gap. In nucleotides, the CDR3 is TGTGCCAGCAGCTTGGACAGTGGGATCACAGATACGCAGTATTTT. This translates into CASSLDSGITDTQYF.

This chain connects TRBV6-1 to TRBJ1-4, with 10 bases matching TRBD1. CDR3 length equals 17 residues. Germline V lookup: CDR1 MNHNS, CDR2 SASEGT. Losses at the gene ends were 3 bases for V and 3 bases for J; bases not matched to a gene: 7. CDR3 sequence: CASSERDRGRSNEKLFF. The CDR3 DNA sequence: TGTGCCAGCAGTGAGAGGGACAGGGGTAGATCTAATGAAAAACTGTTTTTT.

CDR3 nucleotides: TGTGCCAGTAGGCCAATAACAGGGTACAATGAAAAACTGTTTTTT. The encoded protein is CASRPITGYNEKLFF. J is TRBJ1-4 and V is TRBV19, with D perhaps TRBD1 (6 bases). In germline, CDR1 is LNHDA, CDR2 SQIVND (reference sequence). The CDR3 loop spans 15 amino acids. V was clipped by 6 bases and J by 5 bases, with 16 bases between them.

The chain joins TRBV30 to TRBJ2-1; D may be TRBD2 (6 bases). V lost 3 bases and J 0 bases, leaving 12 bases between the germline ends. This CDR3 is 15 amino acids long. Germline CDR1 and CDR2: GTSNPN and SVGIG (reference sequence). The CDR3 reads CAWSPAGSSYNEQFF. The DNA of the CDR3 is TGTGCCTGGAGCCCGGCGGGAAGCTCCTACAATGAGCAGTTCTTC.